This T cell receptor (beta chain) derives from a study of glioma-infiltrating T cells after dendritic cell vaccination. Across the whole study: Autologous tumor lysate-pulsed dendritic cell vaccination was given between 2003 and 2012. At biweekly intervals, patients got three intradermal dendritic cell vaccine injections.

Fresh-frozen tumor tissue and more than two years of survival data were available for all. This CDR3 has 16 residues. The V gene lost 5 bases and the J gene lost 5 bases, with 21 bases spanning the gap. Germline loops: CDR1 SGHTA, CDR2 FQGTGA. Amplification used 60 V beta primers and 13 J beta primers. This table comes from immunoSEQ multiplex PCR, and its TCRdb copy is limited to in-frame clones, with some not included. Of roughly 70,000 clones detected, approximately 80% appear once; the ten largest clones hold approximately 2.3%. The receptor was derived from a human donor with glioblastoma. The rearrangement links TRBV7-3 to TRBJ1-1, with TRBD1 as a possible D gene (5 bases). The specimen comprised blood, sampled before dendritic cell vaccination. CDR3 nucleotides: TGTGCCAGCAGCCCTAACCCTGGGGGGGGGTGGACTGAAGCTTTCTTT. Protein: CASSPNPGGGWTEAFF.